This T cell receptor (beta chain) was identified in a study of blood T cell repertoires in COVID-19. Study background: Samples representing acute and convalescent COVID-19 were sourced from the United States, Italy and Spain.

Germline lookup yields CDR1 MNHEY and CDR2 SMNVEV (reference sequence). With V trimmed by 5 bases and J by 6 bases, 4 bases remained unmatched. The CDR3 contains 13 residues. TCRdb's table, derived via immunoSEQ multiplex PCR, lists solely in-frame clones and lacks some. Here the sample spans around 190,000 clones, around 82% being singletons. What was sequenced was PBMCs or T cells enriched from blood (not recorded which). This chain links TRBV27 with TRBJ1-2; 9 bases align to TRBD1. This clonotype was obtained from a woman aged 50 to 60 with acute COVID-19. The CDR3 spells CASSATGGNGYTF. The CDR3 bases are TGTGCCAGCAGTGCGACAGGGGGTAATGGCTACACCTTC.